What follows are 19 T cell receptor beta chains derived from one specimen sequenced in a study of human T cells and chemical hapten exposure. As for time point: pre-sensitization, week 0. Stated treatment: therapeutic diphenylcyclopropenone sensitization with weekly scalp DPC. One entry per CDR3 protein, called by TCRdb with MiXCR from the RACE reads. This repertoire shows around 260,000 distinct CDR3 sequences, 7.5% to 10% found once; its top ten account for approximately 2.3%. The source was whole blood, collected in connection with sensitization to the hapten diphenylcyclopropenone (DPC). The receptors were gathered from a woman aged 40-49 years with alopecia areata. Some clones in this sample may be carry-over from other donors' samples.

The CDR3 DNA is TGTGCCATCAGGGAGGGCACGGGGTCTGAAGCTTTCTTT. Translated: CAIREGTGSEAFF. This rearrangement joins TRBV10-3 to TRBJ1-1; no firm D call. The CDR3 is 13 amino acids. Germline V gene data show CDR1 as ENHRY and CDR2 as SYGVKD. The V end lost 6 bases, the J end lost 6 bases, and 14 bases lay between the germline ends.

The table lists this clonotype with a few counts. V and J are TRBV7-9 and TRBJ1-1, with 7 nucleotides matching TRBD1. The CDR3 runs to 14 residues. The junction had 8 bases not matched to a gene; V was cut back by 4 bases and J by 6 bases. The germline CDR1 and CDR2 sequences are SEHNR and FQNEAQ (reference sequence). This chain's CDR3 is CASSSLQGIAEAFF. CDR3 sequence (DNA): TGTGCCAGCAGCTCCTTACAGGGGATCGCTGAAGCTTTCTTT.

This clonotype was found a few times. V usage is TRBV7-9 and J usage is TRBJ1-4; tentatively, D is TRBD1 (5 bases). The ends were cut back, 2 bases at V and 8 bases at J, with 15 bases in the middle. Germline V CDR1 and CDR2: SEHNR, FQNEAQ (reference sequence). The CDR3 is 15 residues long. The CDR3: CASSLQGRAGEKLFF. CDR3 nucleotides: TGTGCCAGCAGCTTACAGGGTAGGGCTGGCGAAAAACTGTTTTTT.

This chain connects TRBV6-5 to TRBJ1-5, with D hard to call. Germline CDR1 MNHEY, CDR2 SVGAGI. The CDR3 is 15 amino acids. With 0 bases removed from V and 0 bases from J, the gap between germline ends came to 6 bases. Here the CDR3 DNA reads TGTGCCAGCAGTTACTCTAGGTATAGCAATCAGCCCCAGCATTTT. This gives the protein CASSYSRYSNQPQHF.

V usage is TRBV6-1 and J usage is TRBJ2-1; perhaps TRBD2 as D (5 bases). The CDR3 is made up of 15 amino acids. V was shortened by 1 base and J by 9 bases, with 16 bases between the two germline ends. Germline V gene data show CDR1 as MNHNS and CDR2 as SASEGT. CDR3 DNA: TGTGCCAGCAGTGAAGTCGTCTCATACGGAGGTGAGCAGTTCTTC. The encoded protein is CASSEVVSYGGEQFF.

Details on this clonotype: The junction shows a germline mismatch at one end, possibly a read error. The chain employs TRBV6-1 and TRBJ1-3; D is undetermined. The CDR3 is made up of 15 amino acids. Germline values: CDR1 MNHNS, CDR2 SASEGT. For the CDR3, the DNA is TGTGCCAGCAGGGAAGCAGGATTCTCTGGAAACACCATATATTTT. It is translated as CASREAGFSGNTIYF.

The CDR3 is CASSYSYRGDTEAFF. CDR3 nucleotides: TGTGCCAGCAGTTACTCCTACAGGGGGGACACTGAAGCTTTCTTT. The V gene is TRBV6-5, the J gene TRBJ1-1; TRBD1 matches at 8 bases. The CDR3 loop spans 15 amino acids. CDR1 and CDR2 from the germline V gene are MNHEY and SVGAGI. Trimming took 0 bases from V and 3 from J; bases not matched to a gene: 3.

The chain couples TRBV10-3 to TRBJ2-1; D gene ambiguous. CDR3 size: 13 residues. Germline lookup yields CDR1 ENHRY and CDR2 SYGVKD. V dropped 4 bases and J dropped 7 bases, with 11 bases sitting between them. CDR3 protein: CAISGALSNEQFF. In DNA form, the CDR3 reads TGTGCCATCAGTGGGGCCCTGTCTAATGAGCAGTTCTTC.

This clonotype appeared a few times. The gene calls are TRBV15 and TRBJ2-2; 8 nucleotides align to TRBD1. Trimming at V came to 6 bases and at J to 7 bases, leaving 4 bases not matched to a gene. CDR3 size: 13 residues. Germline lookup yields CDR1 LNHNV and CDR2 YYDKDF (reference sequence). For the CDR3, the DNA is TGTGCCACCAGAAGGGACAGGCACGGGGAGCTGTTTTTT. Translating it yields CATRRDRHGELFF.

The chain couples TRBV11-2 to TRBJ2-5, with 10 bases lining up with TRBD2. The CDR3 is 15 residues long. Germline CDR1 and CDR2: SGHAT and FQNNGV. Trimming took 3 bases from V and 4 from J; bases not matched to a gene: 5. CDR3 amino acids: CASSLPGLARETQYF. Here the CDR3 DNA reads TGTGCCAGCAGCTTGCCGGGACTAGCGCGAGAGACCCAGTACTTC.

In DNA form, the CDR3 reads TGTGCCAGCAGTTACTCGCGGGCGGGAGGTTACGAGCAGTACTTC. It encodes CASSYSRAGGYEQYF. This chain links TRBV6-5 with TRBJ2-7; 8 bases are shared with TRBD2. Trimming at V came to 0 bases and at J to 4 bases, leaving 5 bases not matched to a gene. Germline loops: CDR1 MNHEY, CDR2 SVGAGI. The CDR3 totals 15 residues.

This clonotype appeared many times. This rearrangement joins TRBV7-9 to TRBJ2-3; D is ambiguous. Trimming cost V 5 bases and J 6 bases, with 9 bases left between them. Germline values: CDR1 SEHNR, CDR2 FQNEAQ (reference sequence). The CDR3 loop spans 12 amino acids. The CDR3 coding sequence is TGTGCCAGCAGCCTTTTAGGGGATACGCAGTATTTT. Translated: CASSLLGDTQYF.

The J gene is TRBJ2-5, the V gene TRBV9, with 10 bases identical to TRBD1. Germline assignment: CDR1 SGDLS and CDR2 YYNGEE. The CDR3 has 14 residues. J gave up 5 bases and V 4 bases, and 5 bases lay outside the gene matches. The CDR3 DNA sequence: TGTGCCAGCAGCACCGGGACAGGGGCCGAGACCCAGTACTTC. This codes for CASSTGTGAETQYF.

This chain connects TRBV6-5 to TRBJ1-2, with D tentatively TRBD1 (5 bases). CDR1 is MNHEY and CDR2 is SVGAGI in the germline V gene. This CDR3 region has 16 residues. Trimming pared 2 bases from V and 4 bases from J, leaving 17 bases between. The CDR3 spells CASSYGAGPHGYGYTF. In DNA form, the CDR3 reads TGTGCCAGCAGTTACGGGGCAGGGCCCCACGGCTATGGCTACACCTTC.

This clonotype has only a few counts. The chain carries TRBV20-1 and TRBJ2-7, with 9 bases matching TRBD2. The ends lost 0 bases at V and 5 bases at J; junction bases unmatched: 5. Looked up from germline, CDR1 is DFQATT and CDR2 is SNEGSKA (reference sequence). The CDR3 has 14 residues. CDR3 coding DNA: TGCAGTGCTAGAGATGCGGGAGGGAGAAACGAGCAGTACTTC. Translation: CSARDAGGRNEQYF.

The chain couples TRBV20-1 to TRBJ2-2; 7 bases map to TRBD2. This CDR3 contains 15 residues. Germline V gene data show CDR1 as DFQATT and CDR2 as SNEGSKA (reference sequence). V lost 3 bases and J lost 4; bases outside the gene matches: 8. This CDR3 reads CSASTLAGGTGELFF. Written as DNA, the CDR3 is TGCAGTGCTAGTACATTAGCGGGTGGCACCGGGGAGCTGTTTTTT.

The table lists this clonotype with a few counts. CDR3 DNA sequence: TGTGCCACCGCTGAGGGACAGGGGTACACCGGGGAGCTGTTTTTT. This codes for CATAEGQGYTGELFF. V usage is TRBV24-1 and J usage is TRBJ2-2; 10 bases are a match to TRBD1. From germline, CDR1 is KGHDR and CDR2 SFDVKD. This CDR3 is 15 amino acids long. Trimming cost V 9 bases and J 3 bases; bases outside gene matches: 6.

This clonotype was seen ten or more times. The J gene is TRBJ2-1, the V gene TRBV6-5, with D maybe TRBD1 (5 bases). Germline V gives CDR1 MNHEY, CDR2 SVGAGI. V dropped 6 bases and J dropped 10 bases, with 22 bases sitting between them. There are 15 residues in the CDR3. The CDR3 is CASSKTGPLGPEQFF. The CDR3 DNA sequence: TGTGCCAGCAGCAAAACAGGACCCCTTGGGCCGGAGCAGTTCTTC.

This clonotype was picked up a small number of times. In DNA form, the CDR3 reads TGTGCCAGCAGCTTTCTCCCTGGCACCTACAATGAGCAGTTCTTC. Translation: CASSFLPGTYNEQFF. The V and J genes are TRBV7-3 and TRBJ2-1; unclear D gene. The germline CDR1 and CDR2 sequences are SGHTA and FQGTGA. Deletions cut 3 bases from V and 2 bases from J, with 11 bases between. The CDR3 contains 15 residues.